The sequence of this TCR beta chain was determined in a study of cytomegalovirus exposure and HLA in healthy donors. Across the study: Samples from HLA-typed donors yielded about 85 million unique TCRs in an early data release.

Study results and limitations: In a later analysis, the majority of CMV-associated beta chains seemingly showed HLA restriction. Most observed TCR sequences were rare, whereas some public TCRs were detected in many donors.

Concerning this clone: What it binds is unknown.

PCR primers comprised 60 Vbeta and 13 Jbeta primers. Sequencing was performed with immunoSEQ multiplex PCR; in TCRdb, only in-frame clones are kept and a portion is missing. With 100,000 to 150,000 clones in the sample, the ten largest clones hold around 2.4%. V lost 2 bases to trimming and J lost 14 bases, with 18 bases between them. This CDR3 region has 13 residues. Germline lookup yields CDR1 WSHSY and CDR2 SAAADI. The clonotype originates from a man aged 40-55 years in good health and CMV-seronegative. The sample consisted of PBMCs. This chain uses TRBV10-2 with TRBJ1-2, with D possibly matching TRBD1 (6 bases). CDR3 sequence reads: CASSETNRVERTF. The CDR3 coding sequence is TGCGCCAGCAGTGAGACTAACAGGGTTGAGCGGACCTTC.